Each of the 32 T cell receptor beta chains below was sequenced from the same sample in a study of preoperative IRX-2 immunotherapy in early breast cancer. Sequencing was performed with immunoSEQ multiplex PCR; in TCRdb, only in-frame clones are kept and a portion is missing. Here the sample spans about 98,000 clones, 75% to 90% being singletons. The treatment is: preoperative locoregional IRX-2 cytokine immunotherapy. This sample comprised tumor tissue, obtained after IRX-2 immunotherapy. Receptors were obtained from a human donor with breast cancer.

This chain connects TRBV9 to TRBJ1-4; maybe TRBD1 (5 bases). V was cut by 0 bases and J by 0 bases, with 15 bases left in between. The CDR3 is made up of 18 amino acids. The germline V gene encodes CDR1 SGDLS and CDR2 YYNGEE. The CDR3 DNA follows: TGTGCCAGCAGCGTAGAGAACAGGACGTTTGCAACTAATGAAAAACTGTTTTTT. Residues: CASSVENRTFATNEKLFF.

The chain employs TRBV6-4 and TRBJ2-1, with 8 bases aligning to TRBD2. Germline lookup yields CDR1 MRHNA and CDR2 SNTAGT. V lost 10 bases, J lost 6 bases, and 11 bases stayed unmatched. CDR3 length: 14 residues. The DNA for the CDR3 is TGTGCCACCCGACGGGGACTAGGGGCCAATGAGCAGTTCTTC. It encodes CATRRGLGANEQFF.

The rearrangement links TRBV22-1 to TRBJ1-1; the table's D call, TRBD1, was not checked against the DNA. TRBV22-1 is labeled a pseudogene. This CDR3 contains 15 residues. This chain's CDR3 is CASSPRQISNTEAFF. The CDR3 DNA reads TGTGCCAGCAGTCCCCGACAAATCTCGAACACTGAAGCTTTCTTT.

The sample holds one count of this clone. The genes are TRBV30 and TRBJ2-7, with 10 bases fitting TRBD1. The germline gives CDR1 GTSNPN, CDR2 SVGIG (reference sequence). This CDR3 comprises 14 residues. Unmatched junction bases numbered 9, after V lost 4 bases and J lost 6 bases. CDR3 DNA: TGTGCCTGGAAGTATGGGACAGGGGTGTTCGAGCAGTACTTC. It specifies CAWKYGTGVFEQYF.

On this clone itself: Germline and junction disagree at one end, which may indicate a read error. The chain links TRBV6-8 to TRBJ2-7, with 10 nucleotides matching TRBD1. Germline lookup yields CDR1 MNHGY and CDR2 SAAAGT. The CDR3 loop spans 14 amino acids. The DNA of the CDR3 is TGTGCCATCAGTGGCCCGGGACAGGGGAACGAGCAGTACTTC. Protein sequence: CAISGPGQGNEQYF.

The rearrangement joins TRBV19 to TRBJ1-1; D not resolved. This CDR3 spans 11 amino acids. Germline lookup yields CDR1 LNHDA and CDR2 SQIVND (reference sequence). V lost 6 bases, J lost 10 bases, and 12 bases lay in between. The CDR3 protein is CASRSEGTAFF. Written as DNA, the CDR3 is TGTGCCAGTAGAAGTGAAGGCACAGCTTTCTTT.

This clone appeared a few times. This rearrangement joins TRBV12-5 to TRBJ2-6; D gene unclear. The V and J ends lost 1 base and 0 bases respectively, with 10 bases between them. The CDR3 is made up of 17 amino acids. Germline CDR1 and CDR2: LGHNT and FRNRAP. The CDR3 loop is CASGLAGSTSGANVLTF. DNA for the CDR3: TGTGCTAGTGGTTTGGCCGGGTCCACCTCTGGGGCCAACGTCCTGACTTTC.

Details on this clone: The limits of the CDR3 on the DNA are not certain, so only TCRdb's listed CDR3 is given. The J gene is TRBJ2-3, the V gene TRBV1; TRBD1 is the table's D call, not checked against the DNA. TRBV1 represents a pseudogene. The CDR3 contains 16 residues when both ends are counted. The chain's CDR3 is CASSQVGQGAPYTQYF.

The genes are TRBV11-3 and TRBJ1-2; 7 bases agree with TRBD1. The CDR3 has 15 amino acids. J was trimmed by 6 bases and V by 5 bases; bases with no gene match: 12. The germline gives CDR1 SGHNT, CDR2 YENEEA. The CDR3 DNA follows: TGTGCCAGCAGCCCCGCCGACAGGGAAGCCCATGGCTACACCTTC. The encoded protein is CASSPADREAHGYTF.

J is TRBJ2-2 and V is TRBV6-8; no clear D. CDR1 and CDR2 (germline): MNHGY, SAAAGT. Trimming pared 0 bases from V and 6 bases from J, leaving 8 bases between. The CDR3 spans 14 residues. CDR3 sequence (DNA): TGTGCCAGCAGTTACTCTATAGGCTCCGGGGAGCTGTTTTTT. This codes for CASSYSIGSGELFF.

In its sample, this clone was seen once. The chain's CDR3 is CASSLLGVSGNTIYF. In DNA, the CDR3 is TGCGCCAGCAGCTTGCTGGGCGTCTCTGGAAACACCATATATTTT. The rearrangement links TRBV5-1 to TRBJ1-3; the D is unclear. CDR1 is SGHRS and CDR2 is YFSETQ in the germline V gene. This CDR3 is 15 amino acids long. V shed 1 base and J shed 0 bases, with 8 bases lying between them. The full variable domain, its missing parts supplied by reference TRBV5-1 and TRBJ1-3, is KAGVTQTPRYLIKTRGQQVTLSCSPISGHRSVSWYQQTPGQGLQFLFEYFSETQRNKGNFPGRFSGRQFSNSRSEMNVSTLELGDSALYLCASSLLGVSGNTIYFGEGSWLTVV.

This clone was detected a few times. The V call is TRBV29-1, the J call TRBJ2-3; maybe TRBD1 (5 bases). This CDR3 has 13 amino acids. The germline V gene encodes CDR1 SQVTM and CDR2 ANQGSEA. Trimming removed 4 bases from V and 3 bases from J, with 11 bases in between. CDR3: CSVVSGRTDTQYF. In nucleotides, the CDR3 is TGCAGCGTTGTTTCAGGGCGGACAGATACGCAGTATTTT.

The rearrangement uses TRBV29-1 and TRBJ2-1; 7 bases align to TRBD1. This CDR3 is built from 12 residues. Germline V gene lookup returns CDR1 SQVTM and CDR2 ANQGSEA. The ends lost 5 bases at V and 8 bases at J; junction bases unmatched: 6. CDR3 sequence: CSVHRGSDEQFF. CDR3 nucleotides: TGCAGCGTTCACAGGGGTAGCGATGAGCAGTTCTTC.

The V and J genes are TRBV4-2 and TRBJ2-3; 8 bases agree with TRBD2. V lost 5 bases and J lost 1; bases outside the gene matches: 11. The CDR3 length is 17 residues. Germline CDR1 LGHNA, CDR2 YNFKEQ. The CDR3 here is CASSGWRRGERTDTQYF. In nucleotides, the CDR3 is TGTGCCAGCAGCGGCTGGCGGCGGGGGGAACGCACAGATACGCAGTATTTT.

The chain recombines TRBV10-1 with TRBJ2-1; 8 bases are shared with TRBD2. The germline V gene encodes CDR1 WNHNN and CDR2 SYGVQD (reference sequence). The CDR3 covers 12 residues. The V gene end was trimmed by 5 bases and the J gene end by 13 bases; junction bases not matched to a gene: 7. The DNA for the CDR3 is TGCGCCAGCAGTACGAGTAGCGGGAATCAGTTCTTC. Its translation: CASSTSSGNQFF.

The genes are TRBV12-5 and TRBJ1-5; D uncertain. With 9 bases removed from V and 4 bases from J, the gap between germline ends came to 7 bases. Germline V gene lookup returns CDR1 LGHNT and CDR2 FRNRAP. The CDR3 totals 11 residues. The CDR3 sequence: CASRLNQPQHF. The CDR3 nucleotides read TGTGCTAGCCGCCTTAATCAGCCCCAGCATTTT.

This rearrangement joins TRBV19 to TRBJ1-3; no clear D. CDR3 size: 15 residues. Trimming stripped 8 bases from V and 0 bases from J, with 14 bases between. CDR1 is LNHDA and CDR2 is SQIVND in the germline V gene (reference sequence). CDR3 nucleotide sequence: TGTGCCAGTCATGACGGTTCCCTCTCTGGAAACACCATATATTTT. Its translation is CASHDGSLSGNTIYF.

The chain carries TRBV30 and TRBJ1-2; D call uncertain. This CDR3 comprises 14 residues. Germline values: CDR1 GTSNPN, CDR2 SVGIG (reference sequence). V was cut by 3 bases and J by 0 bases, with 11 bases left in between. The CDR3 is CAWRRVSANYGYTF. The CDR3 nucleotides read TGTGCCTGGAGACGGGTTTCGGCTAACTATGGCTACACCTTC. The whole variable domain, filled in from reference TRBV30 and TRBJ1-2, reads SQTIHQWPATLVQPVGSPLSLECTVEGTSNPNLYWYRQAAGRGLQLLFYSVGIGQISSEVPQNLSASRPQDRQFILSSKKLLLSDSGFYLCAWRRVSANYGYTFGSGTRLTVV.

Here the CDR3 DNA reads TGTGCCAGTCGTAAGACACAGTCTTCAGTCAATCAGCCCCAGCATTTT. As protein: CASRKTQSSVNQPQHF. The chain uses TRBV19 and TRBJ1-5; D uncertain. The germline gives CDR1 LNHDA, CDR2 SQIVND (reference sequence). There are 16 residues in the CDR3. V was clipped by 8 bases and J by 3 bases, with 20 bases between them.

The rearrangement joins TRBV19 to TRBJ2-5, with D perhaps TRBD2 (6 bases). Deletions cut 7 bases from V and 2 bases from J, with 14 bases between. The CDR3 runs 14 residues. Germline V gene lookup returns CDR1 LNHDA and CDR2 SQIVND (reference sequence). CDR3 in amino acids: CASTPGGDQETQYF. CDR3 DNA sequence: TGTGCCAGTACCCCAGGCGGGGATCAAGAGACCCAGTACTTC. Full variable domain (remainder filled in from reference TRBV19 and TRBJ2-5): DGGITQSPKYLFRKEGQNVTLSCEQNLNHDAMYWYRQDPGQGLRLIYYSQIVNDFQKGDIAEGYSVSREKKESFPLTVTSAQKNPTAFYLCASTPGGDQETQYFGPGTRLLVL.

The V and J genes are TRBV11-3 and TRBJ2-2; D is ambiguous. V lost 3 bases and J 2 bases, leaving 10 bases between the germline ends. Germline V lookup: CDR1 SGHNT, CDR2 YENEEA. This CDR3 has 15 amino acids. CDR3 in amino acids: CASSLDGFNTGELFF. The CDR3 coding sequence is TGTGCCAGCAGCTTGGATGGGTTTAACACCGGGGAGCTGTTTTTT.

This clone was recorded only once. The CDR3 sequence: CAWSQGVSEAFF. In DNA form, the CDR3 reads TGTGCCTGGAGCCAGGGAGTCTCTGAAGCTTTCTTT. The chain employs TRBV30 and TRBJ1-1; tentative D call: TRBD1 (5 bases). Germline CDR1 GTSNPN, CDR2 SVGIG (reference sequence). V was cut by 3 bases and J by 6 bases, with 11 bases left in between. The CDR3 runs 12 residues.

This clone showed up just once. This chain connects TRBV28 to TRBJ2-7; perhaps TRBD2 as D (5 bases). Trimming took off 7 bases at V and 0 bases at J, with 10 bases between the two ends. The CDR3 runs to 13 residues. Germline CDR1 is MDHEN and CDR2 is SYDVKM. Here the CDR3 reads CASTETSSYEQYF. The CDR3 bases are TGTGCCAGCACAGAAACTAGCTCCTACGAGCAGTACTTC. Full variable domain (rest looked up from reference TRBV28 and TRBJ2-7): DVKVTQSSRYLVKRTGEKVFLECVQDMDHENMFWYRQDPGLGLRLIYFSYDVKMKEKGDIPEGYSVSREKKERFSLILESASTNQTSMYLCASTETSSYEQYFGPGTRLTVT.

The rearrangement joins TRBV1 to TRBJ1-5; the table's D call, TRBD1, was not checked against the DNA. TRBV1 has pseudogene status. This CDR3 region has 17 residues. This CDR3 reads CASSSWTGARSNQPQHF. The CDR3 nucleotides are TGCGCCAGCAGCTCTTGGACAGGGGCTAGAAGCAATCAGCCCCAGCATTTT.

The chain couples TRBV1 to TRBJ1-2; TRBD1 is the table's D call and was not checked against the DNA. TRBV1 is a recognized pseudogene. The CDR3 is 18 residues long. The CDR3, as DNA: TGCGCCAGCAGCCAACGAAACCCAGGGACACAGACCAACTATGGCTACACCTTC. This encodes CASSQRNPGTQTNYGYTF.

The V gene is TRBV19, the J gene TRBJ2-7; 7 nucleotides agree with TRBD2. V shed 8 bases, J shed 0 bases, and the junction held 7 bases outside the gene matches. This CDR3 has 14 amino acids. Germline CDR1 and CDR2: LNHDA and SQIVND (reference sequence). The CDR3: CASSQRGSSYEQYF. CDR3 DNA sequence: TGTGCCAGTTCCCAGCGGGGTAGCTCCTACGAGCAGTACTTC.

The CDR3 loop reads CASRQGGDVRAEAFF. In DNA, the CDR3 is TGCGCCAGCAGACAGGGGGGGGACGTGAGGGCTGAAGCTTTCTTT. J is TRBJ1-1 and V is TRBV5-1; 8 bases map to TRBD1. Germline V gene sequence: CDR1 SGHRS, CDR2 YFSETQ. The CDR3 runs 15 residues. The J segment lost 6 bases and the V segment lost 5 bases, leaving 12 bases of the junction unmatched.

The V call is TRBV11-3, the J call TRBJ2-5; 9 positions match TRBD1. Germline CDR1 and CDR2: SGHNT and YENEEA. J gave up 2 bases and V 3 bases, and 4 bases lay outside the gene matches. CDR3 length: 15 residues. Here the CDR3 DNA reads TGTGCCAGCAGCTTCCTGGGACAGGGTCAAGAGACCCAGTACTTC. Translating gives CASSFLGQGQETQYF. Full variable domain (missing parts from reference TRBV11-3 and TRBJ2-5): EAGVVQSPRYKIIEKKQPVAFWCNPISGHNTLYWYLQNLGQGPELLIRYENEEAVDDSQLPKDRFSAERLKGVDSTLKIQPAELGDSAVYLCASSFLGQGQETQYFGPGTRLLVL.

V is TRBV11-3 and J is TRBJ1-2; D not resolved. V was clipped by 3 bases and J by 1 base, with 12 bases between them. CDR3 size: 15 residues. Germline loops: CDR1 SGHNT, CDR2 YENEEA. The CDR3 nucleotides read TGTGCCAGCAGCTTGGACGGCAGAATTAACTATGGCTACACCTTC. The encoded protein is CASSLDGRINYGYTF.

This chain links TRBV5-1 with TRBJ2-5; 7 nucleotides align to TRBD1. The germline gives CDR1 SGHRS, CDR2 YFSETQ. The CDR3 runs to 16 residues. Trimming took 3 bases from V and 0 from J; bases not matched to a gene: 8. In nucleotides, the CDR3 is TGCGCCAGCAGCTCTACAGGGGAGTTGGACCAAGAGACCCAGTACTTC. Amino acid sequence: CASSSTGELDQETQYF.

V is TRBV10-3 and J is TRBJ1-1, with a weak D call TRBD1 (5 bases). Germline loops: CDR1 ENHRY, CDR2 SYGVKD. This CDR3 comprises 16 residues. The V end was cut by 0 bases, the J end by 2 bases, with 13 bases between. The CDR3 spells CAISESRGSLNTEAFF. The CDR3 nucleotides read TGTGCCATCAGTGAGTCGAGGGGTTCCCTAAACACTGAAGCTTTCTTT.

The rearrangement links TRBV19 to TRBJ1-5; TRBD1 agrees at 8 bases. From germline, CDR1 is LNHDA and CDR2 SQIVND (reference sequence). The CDR3 contains 14 residues. V lost 9 bases to trimming and J lost 1 base; unmatched junction nucleotides: 5. This CDR3 is CASQGALSNQPQHF. The CDR3 nucleotides read TGTGCCAGCCAGGGGGCCCTGAGCAATCAGCCCCAGCATTTT.